This T cell receptor beta chain was retrieved from a study of blood T cells in healthy people across ages (dated by TCRdb to the mid-2010s). Notes on the research overall: In model experiments, roughly one uniquely barcoded TCR beta cDNA molecule per two T cells was captured by template switching. The donors were split into four age groups: young (average 16 years), middle-aged (39), aged (approximately 60) and long-lived (82). Age-related changes in TCR beta repertoire diversity were measured in the study by deep sequencing normalized with unique cDNA molecular identifiers. For two donors (one aged 18 to 30 and one aged 80 or older), the study analyzed two additional independent replicas of 1 million unique cDNA reads from the same blood draw. To avoid experimental bias, donors of different ages were randomly spread across the sequencing lanes.

Library preparation employed 5' RACE. TCRdb lists the instrument as Illumina HiSeq 2500. A second about 7 to 11 cycle PCR used a sample-barcoded 5' primer and a J-beta primer mix. Each TCR beta cDNA molecule received a unique molecular identifier from a template-switch 5' adaptor carrying 12 random nucleotides. Each sample yielded at least 2.5 million CDR3-containing paired-end reads. The Mint cDNA synthesis kit, primed by a TRBC-specific oligonucleotide, was used to synthesize first-strand cDNA from all RNA. Following uracil-DNA glycosylase treatment, a first 18-cycle PCR with universal primers M1SS and BC2_uni_R was performed on all cDNA. Regarding the original processing steps: For normalization, 1 million high-quality reads, each with a distinct molecular identifier, were randomly selected from each sample. Reads sharing molecular identifiers were discarded rather than binned into consensus sequences. CDR3 identification, clonotype clustering and error correction used MiTCR with a Q25 quality threshold and the strictest error-elimination algorithm. A nonparametric unseen species model with Euler transformation was used to estimate a lower bound on total TCR beta diversity. The public reads were quality trimmed at Q25 with fastp and then assembled into clones with MiXCR by TCRdb, keeping productive beta chains. Rows with one shared CDR3 protein collapse into an entry with the most common genes and DNA. The V and J calls, along with clone size, are taken from TCRdb and not from the paper's own processing. The sample table contains approximately 1,000,000 distinct CDR3 sequences; only one count was recorded for 30% to 40% of them. Clones ranked in the top ten supply 13% of the sample.

The approximately 40 donors, aged about 6 to 95 years, were systemically healthy Caucasian individuals from Russia. Each donor gave ten milliliters of peripheral blood, collected into EDTA-treated Vacutainer tubes. Ficoll-Paque density-gradient centrifugation was used to isolate PBMCs, with at least 6.5 million per sample. Trizol reagent was used to extract total RNA from PBMCs, with at least 5.5 micrograms per sample. Naive CD45RAhigh/CD27high T cell percentages were measured by flow cytometry on a PBMC aliquot from every donor. The paper as a whole reports these results and caveats: Because donor CMV infection status was unknown, age-related changes in expanded clonotypes were potentially confounded. Conclusive comparison of naive and antigen-experienced compartments was prevented by the profiling of bulk unsorted PBMCs. The long-lived group showed more naive CD4+ T cells, fewer expanded clones and increased TCR diversity than the aged group, suggesting age selection. Observed TCR beta diversity correlated strongly with the percentage of naive T cells measured by flow cytometry. As age increased, observed TCR beta diversity per million T cells dropped in a roughly linear way, and a significant reduction was already evident by age about 36. Estimates of total diversity based on one million sequenced T cells were considered lower bounds and underestimates.

Remarks on this clonotype: Its antigen remains unidentified. The record has no base qualities; no much larger clone is one base away.

The sequenced material came from blood. This TCR was recovered from a man aged 18 to 30 in good health.

The DNA sequence reads TGTGCCAGCAGCTTAGCGGTTGGGGTGTGGGGCACTGAAGCTTTCTTT. Its protein product is CASSLAVGVWGTEAFF. Here the chain combines TRBV11-1 and TRBJ1-1; the D segment cannot be called with confidence. Relative to germline, V is 0 bases shorter and J is 4 bases shorter, with 15 bases between their ends. In the germline V gene (reference sequence), CDR1 corresponds to SGHAT and CDR2 to FQDESV. The CDR3 sequence holds 16 residues, the cysteine and phenylalanine included. The retained sequence is limited to the CDR3, 48 bases, with the frame set at the first base.